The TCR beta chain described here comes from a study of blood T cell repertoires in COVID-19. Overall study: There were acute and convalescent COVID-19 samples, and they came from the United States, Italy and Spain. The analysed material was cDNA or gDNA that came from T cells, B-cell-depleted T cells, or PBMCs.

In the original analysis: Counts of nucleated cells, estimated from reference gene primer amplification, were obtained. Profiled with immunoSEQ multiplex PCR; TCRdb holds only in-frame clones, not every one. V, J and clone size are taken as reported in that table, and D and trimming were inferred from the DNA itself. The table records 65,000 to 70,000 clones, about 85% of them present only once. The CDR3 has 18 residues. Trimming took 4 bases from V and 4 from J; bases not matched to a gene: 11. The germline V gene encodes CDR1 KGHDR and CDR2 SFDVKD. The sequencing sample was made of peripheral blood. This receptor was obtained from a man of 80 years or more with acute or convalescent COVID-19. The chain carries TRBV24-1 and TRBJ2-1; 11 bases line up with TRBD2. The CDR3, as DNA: TGTGCCACCAGTGAGGCCACTAGCGGGAGAGGGGGGTACAATGAGCAGTTCTTC. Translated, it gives CATSEATSGRGGYNEQFF.